These T cell receptor beta chains were read from a single sample in a study of shared clonotypes between healthy human individuals. Some clones are missing from TCRdb's copy, which holds only in-frame ones; the method was immunoSEQ multiplex PCR. Among 2 million to 2.5 million clones listed, roughly 92% were seen once. The sample was naive CD4+ T cells from PBMCs. All receptors derive from a man in his late teens or twenties in good health. Some clones in this sample may be carry-over from other donors' samples. Both conserved end residues are part of each CDR3. Fields, in order: D gene, J gene, CDR3 length, V gene, clone size, CDR3 protein, CDR3 DNA. The D gene is left open where the match is weak. Size is stated for part of the rows, as once, few or many counts, or as a class when the clone is expanded.

TRBD1,TRBJ2-7,16,TRBV5-1,NA,CASSSLQGDAFYEQYF,TGCGCCAGCAGTTCACTTCAGGGGGACGCTTTCTACGAGCAGTACTTC
NA,TRBJ1-1,14,TRBV4-2,few,CASSTRDASIVAFF,TGTGCCAGCAGCACCCGGGACGCCTCCATCGTGGCTTTCTTT
NA,TRBJ1-2,12,TRBV6-5,NA,CASSGANYGYTF,TGTGCCAGCAGTGGGGCTAACTATGGCTACACCTTC
TRBD1,TRBJ2-6,15,TRBV6-5,NA,CASRPQGYGANVLTF,TGTGCCAGCAGACCACAGGGGTATGGGGCCAACGTCCTGACTTTC
TRBD1,TRBJ2-7,13,TRBV28,NA,CASTRTGPNEQYF,TGTGCCAGCACTCGGACAGGGCCAAACGAGCAGTACTTC
TRBD1,TRBJ1-5,16,TRBV6-1,NA,CASSAPPDRGNQPQHF,TGTGCCAGCAGTGCACCCCCCGACAGGGGCAATCAGCCCCAGCATTTT
NA,TRBJ1-5,17,TRBV15,NA,CATSRDLRGSGNQPQHF,TGTGCCACCAGCAGAGATCTAAGAGGGTCAGGCAATCAGCCCCAGCATTTT
NA,TRBJ1-1,14,TRBV7-6,NA,CASSHGTRGTEAFF,TGTGCCAGCAGCCATGGGACACGGGGCACTGAAGCTTTCTTT
NA,TRBJ1-3,20,TRBV5-1,NA,CASSSSVIPGQGNSGNTIYF,TGCGCCAGCAGCTCCAGCGTAATACCGGGACAAGGGAACTCTGGAAACACCATATATTTT
TRBD1,TRBJ2-2,16,TRBV5-1,NA,CASSFYRGENTGELFF,TGCGCCAGCAGCTTCTACAGGGGGGAGAACACCGGGGAGCTGTTTTTT
TRBD1,TRBJ1-5,15,TRBV6-1,few,CASSGRQGINQPQHF,TGTGCCAGCAGTGGTCGACAGGGCATCAATCAGCCCCAGCATTTT
TRBD2,TRBJ2-1,18,TRBV28,NA,CASSSLAGGRSSYNEQFF,TGTGCCAGCAGTTCACTAGCGGGAGGCCGCAGCTCCTACAATGAGCAGTTCTTC
TRBD2,TRBJ2-1,16,TRBV15,NA,CATSRDATSGNNEQFF,TGTGCCACCAGCAGAGATGCGACTAGCGGGAACAATGAGCAGTTCTTC
NA,TRBJ2-7,15,TRBV4-3,NA,CASSQEWDHREEQYF,TGCGCCAGCAGCCAAGAGTGGGACCACCGGGAGGAGCAGTACTTC
NA,TRBJ1-3,15,TRBV7-2,NA,CASSLAERSGNTIYF,TGTGCCAGCAGCTTAGCGGAACGCTCTGGAAACACCATATATTTT
TRBD2,TRBJ2-3,15,TRBV30,NA,CAWSASGSSADTQYF,TGTGCCTGGAGCGCTAGCGGGAGTAGTGCAGATACGCAGTATTTT
TRBD2,TRBJ2-1,14,TRBV29-1,NA,CSVVGLANYNEQFF,TGCAGCGTGGTGGGACTAGCGAACTACAATGAGCAGTTCTTC
TRBD1,TRBJ2-3,14,TRBV9,NA,CASSPTTGTDTQYF,TGTGCCAGCAGCCCCACGACAGGGACAGATACGCAGTATTTT
TRBD1,TRBJ1-1,14,TRBV15,once,CATSKGQGETEAFF,TGTGCCACCAGCAAGGGACAGGGGGAGACTGAAGCTTTCTTT
TRBD2,TRBJ2-1,15,TRBV7-3,NA,CASSMGLAVYNEQFF,TGTGCCAGCAGCATGGGACTAGCGGTTTACAATGAGCAGTTCTTC
NA,TRBJ1-2,15,TRBV5-1,NA,CASSLAGGQDYGYTF,TGCGCCAGCAGCTTGGCGGGGGGGCAGGACTATGGCTACACCTTC
NA,TRBJ1-5,14,TRBV28,NA,CASSLRALGQPQHF,TGTGCCAGCAGTTTAAGGGCGTTGGGTCAGCCCCAGCATTTT
NA,TRBJ2-1,16,TRBV5-1,NA,CASSPAGGGAYNEQFF,TGCGCCAGCAGCCCCGCAGGCGGCGGGGCGTACAATGAGCAGTTCTTC
TRBD2,TRBJ2-7,16,TRBV7-8,NA,CASSTYGSGTHSEQYF,TGTGCCAGCAGTACGTACGGTAGCGGGACACACTCCGAGCAGTACTTC
NA,TRBJ2-6,15,TRBV30,NA,CAWNRWSAGANVLTF,TGTGCCTGGAATAGGTGGTCTGCTGGGGCCAACGTCCTGACTTTC
NA,TRBJ2-5,13,TRBV7-2,few,CASSFERKETQYF,TGTGCCAGCAGCTTTGAGCGCAAAGAGACCCAGTACTTC
NA,TRBJ1-5,14,TRBV5-4,NA,CASSFGGAEQPQHF,TGTGCCAGCAGCTTCGGGGGGGCGGAACAGCCCCAGCATTTT
NA,TRBJ2-7,15,TRBV7-2,NA,CASSLGAGLSYEQYF,TGTGCCAGCAGCTTAGGGGCGGGCCTCTCCTACGAGCAGTACTTC
NA,TRBJ2-1,11,TRBV7-9,NA,CASSRVNEQFF,TGTGCCAGCAGCCGAGTCAATGAGCAGTTCTTC
NA,TRBJ1-2,14,TRBV30,NA,CACPGRPGGYGYTF,TGTGCCTGCCCTGGGAGGCCCGGGGGCTATGGCTACACCTTC
NA,TRBJ2-3,12,TRBV18,once,CASSPDADTQYF,TGTGCCAGCTCACCAGACGCAGATACGCAGTATTTT
NA,TRBJ2-7,13,TRBV6-1,NA,CASRGDIIYEQYF,TGTGCCAGCAGGGGGGACATCATCTACGAGCAGTACTTC
NA,TRBJ2-3,12,TRBV5-4,few,CASSLNTDTQYF,TGTGCCAGCAGCTTAAACACAGATACGCAGTATTTT
TRBD1,TRBJ1-5,17,TRBV5-5,NA,CASSLLQGGNSNQPQHF,TGTGCCAGCAGCTTGCTTCAGGGGGGAAATAGCAATCAGCCCCAGCATTTT
NA,TRBJ2-1,17,TRBV15,NA,CATSRAGFRALGNEQFF,TGTGCCACCAGCAGAGCCGGATTCCGGGCCCTAGGGAATGAGCAGTTCTTC
NA,TRBJ1-5,16,TRBV19,NA,CASSIWGAKGNQPQHF,TGTGCCAGTAGTATATGGGGGGCGAAGGGCAATCAGCCCCAGCATTTT
NA,TRBJ1-3,16,TRBV25-1,NA,CASKPSRLYSGNTIYF,TGTGCCAGCAAACCTTCCCGTTTGTACTCTGGAAACACCATATATTTT